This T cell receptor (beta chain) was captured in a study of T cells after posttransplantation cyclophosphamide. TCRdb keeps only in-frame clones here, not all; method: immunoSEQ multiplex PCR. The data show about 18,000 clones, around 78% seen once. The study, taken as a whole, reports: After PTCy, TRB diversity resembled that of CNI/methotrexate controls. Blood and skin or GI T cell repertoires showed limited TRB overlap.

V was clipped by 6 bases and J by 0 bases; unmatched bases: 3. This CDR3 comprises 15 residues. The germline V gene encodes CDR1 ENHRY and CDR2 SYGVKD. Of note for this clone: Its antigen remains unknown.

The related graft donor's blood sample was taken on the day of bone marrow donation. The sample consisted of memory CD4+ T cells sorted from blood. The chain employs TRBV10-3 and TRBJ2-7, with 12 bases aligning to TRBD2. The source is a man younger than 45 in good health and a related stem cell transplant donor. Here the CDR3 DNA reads TGTGCCATCAGAACTAGCGGGGGGAGCTCCTACGAGCAGTACTTC. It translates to CAIRTSGGSSYEQYF.